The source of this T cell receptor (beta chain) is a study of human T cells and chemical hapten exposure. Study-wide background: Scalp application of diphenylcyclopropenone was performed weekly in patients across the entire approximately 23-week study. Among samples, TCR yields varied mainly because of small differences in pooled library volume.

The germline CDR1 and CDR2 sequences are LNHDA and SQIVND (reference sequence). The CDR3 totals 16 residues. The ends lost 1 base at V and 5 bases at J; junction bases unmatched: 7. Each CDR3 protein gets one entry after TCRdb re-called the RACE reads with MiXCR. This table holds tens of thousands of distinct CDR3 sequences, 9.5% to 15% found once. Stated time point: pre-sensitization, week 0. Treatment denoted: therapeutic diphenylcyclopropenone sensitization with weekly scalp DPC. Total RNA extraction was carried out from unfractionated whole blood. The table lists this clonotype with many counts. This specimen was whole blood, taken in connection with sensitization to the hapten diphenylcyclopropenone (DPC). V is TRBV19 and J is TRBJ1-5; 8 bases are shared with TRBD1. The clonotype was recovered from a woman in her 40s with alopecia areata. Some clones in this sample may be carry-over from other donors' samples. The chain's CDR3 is CASSIGGTGLDQPQHF. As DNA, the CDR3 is TGTGCCAGTAGTATAGGGGGGACAGGCTTGGATCAGCCCCAGCATTTT.